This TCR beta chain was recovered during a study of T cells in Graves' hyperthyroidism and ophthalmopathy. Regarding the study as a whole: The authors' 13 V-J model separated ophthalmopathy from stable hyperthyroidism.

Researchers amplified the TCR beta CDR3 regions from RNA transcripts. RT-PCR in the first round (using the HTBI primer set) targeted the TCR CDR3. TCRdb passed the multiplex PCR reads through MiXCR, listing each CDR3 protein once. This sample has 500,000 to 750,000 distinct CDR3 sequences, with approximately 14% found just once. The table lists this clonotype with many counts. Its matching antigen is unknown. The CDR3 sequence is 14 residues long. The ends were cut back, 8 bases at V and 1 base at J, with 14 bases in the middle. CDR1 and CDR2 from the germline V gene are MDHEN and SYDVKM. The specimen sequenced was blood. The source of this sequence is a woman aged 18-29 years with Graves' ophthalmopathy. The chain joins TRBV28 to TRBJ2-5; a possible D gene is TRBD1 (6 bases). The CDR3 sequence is CASSRDRSQETQYF. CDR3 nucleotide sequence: TGTGCCAGCTCTAGAGACAGGAGCCAAGAGACCCAGTACTTC.